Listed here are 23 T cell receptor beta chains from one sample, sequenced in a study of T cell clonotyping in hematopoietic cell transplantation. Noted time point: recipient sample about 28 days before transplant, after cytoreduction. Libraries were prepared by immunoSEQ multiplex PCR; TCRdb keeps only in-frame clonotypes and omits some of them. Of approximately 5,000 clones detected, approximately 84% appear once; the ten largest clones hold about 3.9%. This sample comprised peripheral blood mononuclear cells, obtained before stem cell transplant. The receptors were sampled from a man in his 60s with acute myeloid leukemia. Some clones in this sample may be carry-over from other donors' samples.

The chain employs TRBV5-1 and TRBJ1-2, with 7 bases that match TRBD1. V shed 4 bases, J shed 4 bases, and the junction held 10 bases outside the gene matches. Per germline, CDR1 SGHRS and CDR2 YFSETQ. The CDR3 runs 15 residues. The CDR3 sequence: CASSPTGTVLYGYTF. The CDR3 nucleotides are TGCGCCAGCAGCCCTACCGGGACAGTGCTCTATGGCTACACCTTC.

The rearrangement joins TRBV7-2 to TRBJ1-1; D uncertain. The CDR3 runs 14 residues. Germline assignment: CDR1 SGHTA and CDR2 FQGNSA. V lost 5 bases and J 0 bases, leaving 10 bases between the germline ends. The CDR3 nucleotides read TGTGCCAGCAGCCCGAGGGCTGTGAACACTGAAGCTTTCTTT. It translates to CASSPRAVNTEAFF. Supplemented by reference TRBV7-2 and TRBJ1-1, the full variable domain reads GAGVSQSPSNKVTEKGKDVELRCDPISGHTALYWYRQSLGQGLEFLIYFQGNSAPDKSGLPSDRFSAERTGGSVSTLTIQRTQQEDSAVYLCASSPRAVNTEAFFGQGTRLTVV.

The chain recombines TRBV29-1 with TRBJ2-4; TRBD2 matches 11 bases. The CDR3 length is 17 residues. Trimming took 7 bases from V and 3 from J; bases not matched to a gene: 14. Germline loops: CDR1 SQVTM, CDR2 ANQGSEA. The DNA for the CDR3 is TGCAGCGCATCGCCGCTCGGAGGGACTAGCGGCAAAAACATTCAGTACTTC. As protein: CSASPLGGTSGKNIQYF.

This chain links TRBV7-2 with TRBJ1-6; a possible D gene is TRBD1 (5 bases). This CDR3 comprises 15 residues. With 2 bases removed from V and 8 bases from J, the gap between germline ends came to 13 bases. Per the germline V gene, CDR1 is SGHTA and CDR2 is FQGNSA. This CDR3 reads CASSLREARDSPLHF. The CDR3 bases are TGTGCCAGCAGCTTAAGGGAGGCCAGGGATTCACCCCTCCACTTT.

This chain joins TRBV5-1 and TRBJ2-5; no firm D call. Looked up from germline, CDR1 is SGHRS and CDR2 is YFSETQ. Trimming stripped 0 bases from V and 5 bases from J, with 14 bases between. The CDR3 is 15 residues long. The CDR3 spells CASSLGQVFLETQYF. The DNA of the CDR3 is TGCGCCAGCAGCTTGGGGCAAGTGTTTCTGGAGACCCAGTACTTC. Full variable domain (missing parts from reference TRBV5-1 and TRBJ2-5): KAGVTQTPRYLIKTRGQQVTLSCSPISGHRSVSWYQQTPGQGLQFLFEYFSETQRNKGNFPGRFSGRQFSNSRSEMNVSTLELGDSALYLCASSLGQVFLETQYFGPGTRLLVL.

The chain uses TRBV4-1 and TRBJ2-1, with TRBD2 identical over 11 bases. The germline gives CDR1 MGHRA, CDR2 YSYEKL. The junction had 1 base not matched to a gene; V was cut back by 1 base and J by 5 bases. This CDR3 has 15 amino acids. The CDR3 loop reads CASSQGLAGNNEQFF. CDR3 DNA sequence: TGCGCCAGCAGCCAAGGACTAGCGGGAAACAATGAGCAGTTCTTC.

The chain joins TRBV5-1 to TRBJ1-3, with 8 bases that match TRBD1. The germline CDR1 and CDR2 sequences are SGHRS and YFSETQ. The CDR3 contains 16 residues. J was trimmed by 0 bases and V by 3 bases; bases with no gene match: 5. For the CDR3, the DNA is TGCGCCAGCAGCTCCTCCGGACAGGGCTCTGGAAACACCATATATTTT. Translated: CASSSSGQGSGNTIYF.

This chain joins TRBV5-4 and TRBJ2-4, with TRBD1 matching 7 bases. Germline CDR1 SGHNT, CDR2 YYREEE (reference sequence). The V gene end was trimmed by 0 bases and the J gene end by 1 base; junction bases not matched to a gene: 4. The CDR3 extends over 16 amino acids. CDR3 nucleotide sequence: TGTGCCAGCAGCTTGGAGGGGGCGCTCGCCAAAAACATTCAGTACTTC. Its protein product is CASSLEGALAKNIQYF.

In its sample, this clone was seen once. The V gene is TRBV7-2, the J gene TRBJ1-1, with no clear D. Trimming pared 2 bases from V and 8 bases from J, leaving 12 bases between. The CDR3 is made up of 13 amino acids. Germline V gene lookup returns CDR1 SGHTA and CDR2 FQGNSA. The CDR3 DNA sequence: TGTGCCAGCAGCTTACAAGGCCGGTTCGAAGCTTTCTTT. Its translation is CASSLQGRFEAFF.

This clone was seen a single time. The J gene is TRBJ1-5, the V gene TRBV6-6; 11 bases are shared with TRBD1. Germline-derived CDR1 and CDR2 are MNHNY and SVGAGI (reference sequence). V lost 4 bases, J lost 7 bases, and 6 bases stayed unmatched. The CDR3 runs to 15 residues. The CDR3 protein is CASSWGTGGVQPQHF. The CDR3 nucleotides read TGTGCCAGCAGTTGGGGGACAGGGGGAGTCCAGCCCCAGCATTTT.

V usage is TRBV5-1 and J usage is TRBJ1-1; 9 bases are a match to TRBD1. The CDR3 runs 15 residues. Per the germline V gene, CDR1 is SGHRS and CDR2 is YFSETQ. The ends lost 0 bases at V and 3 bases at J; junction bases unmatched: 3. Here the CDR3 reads CASSLDRGRDTEAFF. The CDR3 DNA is TGCGCCAGCAGCTTGGACAGGGGGCGGGACACTGAAGCTTTCTTT. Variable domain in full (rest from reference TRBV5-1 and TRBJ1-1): KAGVTQTPRYLIKTRGQQVTLSCSPISGHRSVSWYQQTPGQGLQFLFEYFSETQRNKGNFPGRFSGRQFSNSRSEMNVSTLELGDSALYLCASSLDRGRDTEAFFGQGTRLTVV.

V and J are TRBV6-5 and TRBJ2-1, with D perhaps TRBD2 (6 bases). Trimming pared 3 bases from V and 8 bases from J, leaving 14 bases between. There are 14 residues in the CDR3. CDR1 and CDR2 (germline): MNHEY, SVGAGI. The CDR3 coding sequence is TGTGCCAGCAGTTATCGGAGGGTGGCTCATGAGCAGTTCTTC. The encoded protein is CASSYRRVAHEQFF.

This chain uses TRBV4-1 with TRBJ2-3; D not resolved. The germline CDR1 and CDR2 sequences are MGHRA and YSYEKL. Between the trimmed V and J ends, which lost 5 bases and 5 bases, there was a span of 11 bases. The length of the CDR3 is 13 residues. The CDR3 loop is CASSFLGIDTQYF. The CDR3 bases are TGCGCCAGCAGCTTTCTGGGGATAGATACGCAGTATTTT.

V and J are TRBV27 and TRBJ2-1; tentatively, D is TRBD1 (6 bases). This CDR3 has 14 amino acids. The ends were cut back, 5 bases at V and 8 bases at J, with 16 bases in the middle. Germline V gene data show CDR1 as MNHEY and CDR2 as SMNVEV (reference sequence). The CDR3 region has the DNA TGTGCCAGCAGTCCCGGGACAATCATCGATGAGCAGTTCTTC. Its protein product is CASSPGTIIDEQFF.

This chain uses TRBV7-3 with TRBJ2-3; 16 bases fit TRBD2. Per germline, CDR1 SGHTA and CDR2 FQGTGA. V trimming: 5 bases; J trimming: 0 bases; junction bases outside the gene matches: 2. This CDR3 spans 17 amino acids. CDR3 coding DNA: TGTGCCAGCAGCGCGGGACTAGCGGGGGGGAGCACAGATACGCAGTATTTT. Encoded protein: CASSAGLAGGSTDTQYF.

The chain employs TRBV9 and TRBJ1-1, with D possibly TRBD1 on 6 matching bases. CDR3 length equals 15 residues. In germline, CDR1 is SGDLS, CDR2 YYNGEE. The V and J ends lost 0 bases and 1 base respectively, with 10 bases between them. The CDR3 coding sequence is TGTGCCAGCAGCGTAGGGAACAGGGCGAACACTGAAGCTTTCTTT. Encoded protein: CASSVGNRANTEAFF.

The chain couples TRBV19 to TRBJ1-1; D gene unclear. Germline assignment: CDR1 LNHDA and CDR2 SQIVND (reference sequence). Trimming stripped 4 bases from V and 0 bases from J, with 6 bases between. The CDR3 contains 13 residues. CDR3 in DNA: TGTGCCAGTAGTACAGGCTTGAACACTGAAGCTTTCTTT. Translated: CASSTGLNTEAFF.

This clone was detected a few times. The CDR3 is CASSRGTHAEAFF. The CDR3, as DNA: TGTGCCAGCAGCCGTGGGACACACGCTGAAGCTTTCTTT. The chain employs TRBV7-9 and TRBJ1-1; D might be TRBD1 (6 bases). Germline V CDR1 and CDR2: SEHNR, FQNEAQ (reference sequence). This CDR3 has 13 amino acids. Trimming took off 5 bases at V and 6 bases at J, with 13 bases between the two ends.

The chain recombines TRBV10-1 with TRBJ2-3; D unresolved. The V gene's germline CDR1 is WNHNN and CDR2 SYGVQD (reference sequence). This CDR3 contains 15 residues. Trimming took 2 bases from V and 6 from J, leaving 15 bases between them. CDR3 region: CASSEMFSVVDTQYF. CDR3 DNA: TGCGCCAGCAGTGAGATGTTTTCTGTTGTTGATACGCAGTATTTT.

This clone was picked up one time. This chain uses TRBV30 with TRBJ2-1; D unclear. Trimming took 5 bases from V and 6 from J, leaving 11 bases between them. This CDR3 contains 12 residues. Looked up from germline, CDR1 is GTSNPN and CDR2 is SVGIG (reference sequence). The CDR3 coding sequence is TGTGCCTGGTCCCCTATTCTCAATGAGCAGTTCTTC. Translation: CAWSPILNEQFF.

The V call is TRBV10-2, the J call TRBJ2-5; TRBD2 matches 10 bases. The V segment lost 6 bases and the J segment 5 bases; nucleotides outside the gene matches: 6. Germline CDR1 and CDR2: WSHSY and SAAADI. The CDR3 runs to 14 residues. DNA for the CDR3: TGCGCCAGCAGCCCCGGGACTAGCGTGGAGACCCAGTACTTC. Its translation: CASSPGTSVETQYF.

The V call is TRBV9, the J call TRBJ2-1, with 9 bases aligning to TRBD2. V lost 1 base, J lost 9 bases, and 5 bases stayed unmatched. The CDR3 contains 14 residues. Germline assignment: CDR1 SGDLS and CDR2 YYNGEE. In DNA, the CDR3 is TGTGCCAGCAGCGTACTAGCGGGAAGGGTTGAGCAGTTCTTC. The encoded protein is CASSVLAGRVEQFF. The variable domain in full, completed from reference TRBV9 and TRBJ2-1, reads DSGVTQTPKHLITATGQRVTLRCSPRSGDLSVYWYQQSLDQGLQFLIQYYNGEERAKGNILERFSAQQFPDLHSELNLSSLELGDSALYFCASSVLAGRVEQFFGPGTRLTVL.

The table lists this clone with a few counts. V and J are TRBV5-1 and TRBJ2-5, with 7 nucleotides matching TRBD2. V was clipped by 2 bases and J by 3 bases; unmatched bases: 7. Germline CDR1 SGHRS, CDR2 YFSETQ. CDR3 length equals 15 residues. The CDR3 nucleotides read TGCGCCAGCAGCTTCGCTAGCGGCCGGGAAGAGACCCAGTACTTC. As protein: CASSFASGREETQYF.